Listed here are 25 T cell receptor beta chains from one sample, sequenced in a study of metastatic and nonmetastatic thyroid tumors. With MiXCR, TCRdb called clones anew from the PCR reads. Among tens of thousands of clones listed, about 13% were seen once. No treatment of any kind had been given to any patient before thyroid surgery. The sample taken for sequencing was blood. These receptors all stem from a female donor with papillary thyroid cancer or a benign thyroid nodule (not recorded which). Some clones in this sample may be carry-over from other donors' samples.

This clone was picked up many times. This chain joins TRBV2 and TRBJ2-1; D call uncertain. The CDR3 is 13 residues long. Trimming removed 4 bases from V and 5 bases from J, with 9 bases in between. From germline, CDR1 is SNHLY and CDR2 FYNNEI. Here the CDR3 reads CASSAWPDNEQFF. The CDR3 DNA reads TGTGCCAGCAGTGCGTGGCCGGACAATGAGCAGTTCTTC.

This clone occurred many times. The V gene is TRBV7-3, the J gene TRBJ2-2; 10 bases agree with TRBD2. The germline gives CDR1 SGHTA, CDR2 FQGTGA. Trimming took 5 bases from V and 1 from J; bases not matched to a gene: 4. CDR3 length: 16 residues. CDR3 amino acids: CASSPIAGGNTGELFF. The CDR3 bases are TGTGCCAGCAGCCCGATAGCGGGAGGGAACACCGGGGAGCTGTTTTTT. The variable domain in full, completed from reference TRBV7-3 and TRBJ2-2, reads GAGVSQTPSNKVTEKGKYVELRCDPISGHTALYWYRQSLGQGPEFLIYFQGTGAADDSGLPNDRFFAVRPEGSVSTLKIQRTERGDSAVYLCASSPIAGGNTGELFFGEGSRLTVL.

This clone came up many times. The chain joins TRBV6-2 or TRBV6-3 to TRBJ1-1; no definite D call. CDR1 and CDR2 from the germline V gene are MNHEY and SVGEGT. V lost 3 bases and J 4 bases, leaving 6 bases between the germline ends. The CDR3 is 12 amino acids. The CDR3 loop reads CASSYIGTEAFF. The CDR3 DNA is TGTGCCAGCAGTTATATCGGCACTGAAGCTTTCTTT.

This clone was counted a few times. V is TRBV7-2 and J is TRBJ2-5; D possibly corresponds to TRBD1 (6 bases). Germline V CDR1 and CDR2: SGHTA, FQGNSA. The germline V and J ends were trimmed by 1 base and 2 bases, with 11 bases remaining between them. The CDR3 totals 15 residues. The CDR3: CASSLGTGRQETQYF. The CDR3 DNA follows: TGTGCCAGCAGCTTAGGAACAGGGCGGCAAGAGACCCAGTACTTC. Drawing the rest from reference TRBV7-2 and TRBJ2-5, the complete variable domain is GAGVSQSPSNKVTEKGKDVELRCDPISGHTALYWYRQSLGQGLEFLIYFQGNSAPDKSGLPSDRFSAERTGGSVSTLTIQRTQQEDSAVYLCASSLGTGRQETQYFGPGTRLLVL.

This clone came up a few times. CDR3 sequence: CASSPQGGPYNEQFF. The CDR3 DNA is TGTGCCAGCAGTCCCCAGGGCGGCCCCTACAATGAGCAGTTCTTC. The chain carries TRBV6-2 or TRBV6-3 and TRBJ2-1; maybe TRBD1 (5 bases). The V gene's germline CDR1 is MNHEY and CDR2 SVGEGT. Between the trimmed V and J ends, which lost 5 bases and 2 bases, there was a span of 13 bases. CDR3 length equals 15 residues.

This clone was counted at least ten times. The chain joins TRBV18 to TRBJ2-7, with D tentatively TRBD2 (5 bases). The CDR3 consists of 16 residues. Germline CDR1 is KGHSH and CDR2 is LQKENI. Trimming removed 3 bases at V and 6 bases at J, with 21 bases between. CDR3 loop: CASSPSGVTIAREQYF. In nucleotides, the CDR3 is TGTGCCAGCTCACCCTCCGGGGTGACGATTGCGCGCGAGCAGTACTTC.

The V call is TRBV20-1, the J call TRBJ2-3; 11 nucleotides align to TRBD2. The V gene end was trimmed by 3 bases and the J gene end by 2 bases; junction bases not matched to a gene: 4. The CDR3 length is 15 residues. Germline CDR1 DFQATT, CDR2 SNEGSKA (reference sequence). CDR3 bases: TGCAGTGCTAGCCTACTAGCGGGAGTCACAGATACGCAGTATTTT. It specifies CSASLLAGVTDTQYF.

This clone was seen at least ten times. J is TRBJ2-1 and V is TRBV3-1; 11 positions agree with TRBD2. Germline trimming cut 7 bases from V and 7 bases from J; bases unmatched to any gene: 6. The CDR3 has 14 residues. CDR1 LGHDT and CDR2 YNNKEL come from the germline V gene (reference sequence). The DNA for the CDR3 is TGTGCCAGCAACCCTAGCGGGAGGCCGAATGAGCAGTTCTTC. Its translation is CASNPSGRPNEQFF.

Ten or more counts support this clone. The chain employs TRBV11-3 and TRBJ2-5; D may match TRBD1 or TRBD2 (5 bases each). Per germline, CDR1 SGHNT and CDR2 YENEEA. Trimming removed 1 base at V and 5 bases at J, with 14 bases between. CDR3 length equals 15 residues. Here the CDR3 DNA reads TGTGCCAGCAGCTTAGGCAGGGACGCGCGGGAGACCCAGTACTTC. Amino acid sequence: CASSLGRDARETQYF.

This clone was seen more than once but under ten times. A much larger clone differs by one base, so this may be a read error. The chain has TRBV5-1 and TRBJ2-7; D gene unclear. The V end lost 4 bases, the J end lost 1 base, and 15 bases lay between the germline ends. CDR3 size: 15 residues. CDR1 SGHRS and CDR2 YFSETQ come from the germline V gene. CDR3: CASSLRQAASYEQYF. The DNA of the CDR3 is TGCGCCAGCAGCCTCAGGCAGGCGGCATCCTACGAGCAGTACTTC.

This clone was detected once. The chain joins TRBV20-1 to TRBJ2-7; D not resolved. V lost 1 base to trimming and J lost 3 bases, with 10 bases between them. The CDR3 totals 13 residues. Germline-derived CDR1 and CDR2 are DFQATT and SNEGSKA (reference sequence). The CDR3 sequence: CSARVRDVYEQYF. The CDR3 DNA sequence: TGCAGTGCTAGAGTGCGTGACGTCTACGAGCAGTACTTC.

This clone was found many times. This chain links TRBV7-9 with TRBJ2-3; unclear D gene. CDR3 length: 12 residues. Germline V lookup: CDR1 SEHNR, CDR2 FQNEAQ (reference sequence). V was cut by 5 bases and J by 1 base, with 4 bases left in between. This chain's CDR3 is CASSPGTDTQYF. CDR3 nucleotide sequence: TGTGCCAGCAGCCCTGGCACAGATACGCAGTATTTT.

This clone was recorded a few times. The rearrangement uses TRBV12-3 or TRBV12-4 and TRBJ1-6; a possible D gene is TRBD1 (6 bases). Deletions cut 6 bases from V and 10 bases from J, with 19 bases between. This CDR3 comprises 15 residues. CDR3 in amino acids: CASSLPEGVGSPLHF. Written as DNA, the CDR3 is TGTGCCAGCAGCCTCCCCGAGGGGGTTGGCTCACCCCTCCACTTT.

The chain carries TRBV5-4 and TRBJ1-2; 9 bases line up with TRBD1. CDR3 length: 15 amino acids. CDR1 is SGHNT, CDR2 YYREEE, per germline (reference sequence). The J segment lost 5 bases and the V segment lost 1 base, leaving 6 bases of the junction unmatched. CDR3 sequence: CASSLPGQGLYGYTF. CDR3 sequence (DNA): TGTGCCAGCAGCTTGCCGGGACAGGGTTTATATGGCTACACCTTC.

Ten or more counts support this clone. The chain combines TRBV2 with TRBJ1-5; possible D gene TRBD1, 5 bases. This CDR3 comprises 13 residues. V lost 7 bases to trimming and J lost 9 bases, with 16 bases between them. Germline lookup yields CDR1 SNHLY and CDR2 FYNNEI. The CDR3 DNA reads TGTGCCAGCAAAGTAGGGGCCCCAGGGCCCCAGCATTTT. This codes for CASKVGAPGPQHF.

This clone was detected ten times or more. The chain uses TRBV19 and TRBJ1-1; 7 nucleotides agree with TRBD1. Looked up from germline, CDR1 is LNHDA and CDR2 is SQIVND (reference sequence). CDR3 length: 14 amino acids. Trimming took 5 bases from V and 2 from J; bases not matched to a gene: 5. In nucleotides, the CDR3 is TGTGCCAGTAGTTTTAGGGGGCCTAACACTGAAGCTTTCTTT. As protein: CASSFRGPNTEAFF.

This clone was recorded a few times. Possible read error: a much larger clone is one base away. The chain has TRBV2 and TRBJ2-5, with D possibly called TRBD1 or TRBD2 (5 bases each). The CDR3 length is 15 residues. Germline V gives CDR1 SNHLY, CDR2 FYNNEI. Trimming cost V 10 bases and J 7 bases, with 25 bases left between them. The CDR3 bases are TGTGCCACTCAGAACCTCGTAGGGGTCGGAGGGACCCAGTACTTC. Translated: CATQNLVGVGGTQYF.

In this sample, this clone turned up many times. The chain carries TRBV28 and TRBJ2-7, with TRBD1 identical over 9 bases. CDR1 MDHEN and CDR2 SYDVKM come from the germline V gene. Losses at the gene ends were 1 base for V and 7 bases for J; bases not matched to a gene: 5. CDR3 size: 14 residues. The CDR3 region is CASSLSQGAWEQYF. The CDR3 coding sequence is TGTGCCAGCAGTTTATCACAGGGGGCGTGGGAGCAGTACTTC.

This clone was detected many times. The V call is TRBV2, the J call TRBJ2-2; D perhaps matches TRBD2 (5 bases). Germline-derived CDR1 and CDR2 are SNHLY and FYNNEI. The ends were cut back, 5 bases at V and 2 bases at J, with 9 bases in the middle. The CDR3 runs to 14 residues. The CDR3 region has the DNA TGTGCCAGCAGTCCTAGCAGAAACACCGGGGAGCTGTTTTTT. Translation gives CASSPSRNTGELFF.

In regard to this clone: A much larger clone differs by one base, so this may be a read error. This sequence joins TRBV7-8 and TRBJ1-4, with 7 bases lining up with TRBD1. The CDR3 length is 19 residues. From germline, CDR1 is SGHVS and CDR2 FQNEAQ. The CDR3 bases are TGTGCCAGCAGCACGCGGCCCGGGACAGCAGAAGCAACTAATGAAAAACTGCTTTTT. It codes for CASSTRPGTAEATNEKLLF.

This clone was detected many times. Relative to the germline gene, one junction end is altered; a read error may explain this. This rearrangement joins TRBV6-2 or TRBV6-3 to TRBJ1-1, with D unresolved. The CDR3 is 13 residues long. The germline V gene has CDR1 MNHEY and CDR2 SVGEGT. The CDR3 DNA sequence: TGTGCCAGCAGTTACGAGACGAACACTGAAGCTTCCTTT. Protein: CASSYETNTEASF.

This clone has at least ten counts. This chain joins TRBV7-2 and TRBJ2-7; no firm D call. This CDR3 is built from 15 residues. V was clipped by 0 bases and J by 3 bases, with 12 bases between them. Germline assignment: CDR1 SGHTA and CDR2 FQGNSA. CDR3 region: CASSLAPGRSYEQYF. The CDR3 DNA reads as TGTGCCAGCAGCTTAGCGCCCGGACGGAGCTACGAGCAGTACTTC. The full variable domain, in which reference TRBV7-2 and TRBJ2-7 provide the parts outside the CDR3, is GAGVSQSPSNKVTEKGKDVELRCDPISGHTALYWYRQSLGQGLEFLIYFQGNSAPDKSGLPSDRFSAERTGGSVSTLTIQRTQQEDSAVYLCASSLAPGRSYEQYFGPGTRLTVT.

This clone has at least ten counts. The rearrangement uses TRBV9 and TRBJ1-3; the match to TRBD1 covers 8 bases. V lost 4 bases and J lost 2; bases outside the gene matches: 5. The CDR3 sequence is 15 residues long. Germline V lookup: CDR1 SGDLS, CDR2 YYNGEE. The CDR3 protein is CASSTTQGAGNTIYF. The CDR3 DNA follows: TGTGCCAGCAGCACGACACAGGGGGCTGGAAACACCATATATTTT.

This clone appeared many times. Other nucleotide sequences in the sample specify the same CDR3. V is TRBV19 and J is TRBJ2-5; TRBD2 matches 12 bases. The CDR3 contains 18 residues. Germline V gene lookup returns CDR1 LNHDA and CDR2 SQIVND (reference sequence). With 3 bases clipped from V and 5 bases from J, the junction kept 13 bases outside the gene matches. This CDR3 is CASSIYVLAGGPGETQYF. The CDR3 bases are TGTGCCAGTAGTATTTACGTCCTAGCGGGAGGGCCAGGGGAGACCCAGTACTTC. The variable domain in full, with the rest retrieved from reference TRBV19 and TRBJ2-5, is DGGITQSPKYLFRKEGQNVTLSCEQNLNHDAMYWYRQDPGQGLRLIYYSQIVNDFQKGDIAEGYSVSREKKESFPLTVTSAQKNPTAFYLCASSIYVLAGGPGETQYFGPGTRLLVL.

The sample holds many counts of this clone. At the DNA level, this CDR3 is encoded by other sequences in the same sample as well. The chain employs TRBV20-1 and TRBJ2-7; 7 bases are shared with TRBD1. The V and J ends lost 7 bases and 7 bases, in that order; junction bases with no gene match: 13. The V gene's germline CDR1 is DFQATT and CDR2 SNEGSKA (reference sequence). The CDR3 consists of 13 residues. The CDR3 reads CSGRRTGVGEQYF. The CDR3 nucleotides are TGCAGTGGGCGGAGGACAGGAGTCGGGGAGCAGTACTTC.